This record covers a single T cell receptor beta chain. Its cognate antigen is unknown. Per germline, CDR1 MNHEY and CDR2 SVGAGI. The V segment lost 6 bases and the J segment 0 bases; nucleotides outside the gene matches: 4. This CDR3 region has 14 residues. The sample originates from a study of cytomegalovirus exposure and HLA in healthy donors. The PCR was carried out with 60 Vbeta primers and 13 Jbeta primers. Profiling relied on immunoSEQ multiplex PCR, and the TCRdb table lists in-frame clones only, not all of them. This table has roughly 140,000 clones, about 75% appearing once. Study results and caveats: In vitro confirmation showed three CMV-associated chains to be CMV antigen specific. A later analysis linked a missense variant in DCLRE1C to the trimming of TCR beta V and J genes. Among TCR beta chains, those listed as cytomegalovirus-associated numbered around 180.

The chain uses TRBV6-5 and TRBJ1-1, with 7 positions matching TRBD1. This receptor was identified in a young woman in good health and CMV-seronegative. Material: PBMCs. In DNA form, the CDR3 reads TGTGCCAGCAGCCAGGACAGGATGAACACTGAAGCTTTCTTT. Its translation is CASSQDRMNTEAFF.